This T cell receptor beta chain was captured in a study of T cells after yellow fever vaccination. General study results and limits: CD4 and CD8 compartments shared a small share of clonotypes, likely from convergent recombination.

By 5'RACE template switching, TCR cDNA was produced, with a universal primer site and UMIs added in the process. In TCRdb, the 5' RACE reads were re-called with MiXCR into one record per CDR3 protein. The sample has nearly 300,000 distinct CDR3 sequences; around 8.6% are singletons. This clonotype was detected a few times. Its specificity is not known. Sequencing used CD4+ T cells sorted from PBMCs, obtained 5 days after the yellow fever booster vaccination. This receptor was obtained from a man between 18 and 29 years old who received the YFV17D yellow fever vaccine.

The CDR3 bases are TGTGCCAGCACTACGCTTTCGGGCCGTCAAGAGACCCAGTACTTC. Its translation is CASTTLSGRQETQYF. The gene calls are TRBV7-2 and TRBJ2-5; no reliable D call. This CDR3 has 15 amino acids. The V end lost 7 bases, the J end lost 2 bases, and 17 bases lay between the germline ends. CDR1 and CDR2 from the germline V gene are SGHTA and FQGNSA.